This TCR beta chain was identified in a study of shared clonotypes between healthy human individuals. Study-level findings and limits: Expectations were that clonotype sharing among donors would be affected by sequencing depth.

Genomic DNA per cell subset filled all wells of several immunoSEQ plates. Per the original data handling: Filtering differed, since immunoSEQ gave only junction sequences and no quality scores. Assay: immunoSEQ multiplex PCR; the TCRdb copy retains only in-frame clones and omits some. V and J calls plus clone size are reproduced from that table; the DNA served to infer D and trimming. The profile shows roughly 510,000 clones, 75% to 80% of them singletons. Donors, without exception, were Caucasian adults residing in Nashville, Tennessee. The V end lost 4 bases, the J end lost 1 base, and 14 bases lay between the germline ends. CDR1 SGHRS and CDR2 YFSETQ come from the germline V gene. This CDR3 region has 15 residues. Worth noting for this clone: Antigen specificity is unknown.

The chain carries TRBV5-1 and TRBJ2-5; D remains ambiguous. This clonotype originated in a woman aged 40-49 years in good health. Some clones in this sample may be carry-over from other donors' samples. Sequencing was done on a sample of PBMCs. The CDR3 nucleotides read TGCGCCAGCAGCCCGAATCCGTCCCGCCAAGAGACCCAGTACTTC. The encoded protein is CASSPNPSRQETQYF. The variable domain in full, completed from reference TRBV5-1 and TRBJ2-5, reads KAGVTQTPRYLIKTRGQQVTLSCSPISGHRSVSWYQQTPGQGLQFLFEYFSETQRNKGNFPGRFSGRQFSNSRSEMNVSTLELGDSALYLCASSPNPSRQETQYFGPGTRLLVL.